The 15 T cell receptor gamma chains listed next were all sequenced from one sample in a study of Vδ1+ human thymocytes. Overall study findings and caveats: In the thymus, TRG and TRD repertoires looked highly polyclonal with Gaussian CDR3 lengths.

The antigens of these receptors remain unknown. The template was reverse-transcribed extracted RNA. The CDR3 regions were amplified by multiplex PCR from V-gene primers to a constant-region primer. TCRdb re-processed the multiplex PCR reads using CATT. The table has over 25,000 gamma-chain clones, around 20% seen once. The specimen was Vdelta1+ gamma-delta thymocytes from the thymus. As to subset: FACS-sorted CD3+ TCRalphabeta- TCRVdelta1+ TCRVdelta2- thymocytes. These receptors were obtained from a boy under two years old who had congenital heart surgery.

This clone occurred a few times. V is TRGV5 and J is TRGJ1 or TRGJ2. CDR1 is VINAFY and CDR2 is YDVSNSKD in the germline V gene. This CDR3 region has 13 residues. The V segment lost 2 bases and the J segment 5 bases; nucleotides outside the gene matches: 6. The CDR3: CATWDKVDYKKLF. The CDR3 region has the DNA TGTGCCACCTGGGACAAAGTAGATTATAAGAAACTCTTT.

This clone was detected a few times. The rearrangement joins TRGV4 to TRGJ1 or TRGJ2. This CDR3 has 11 amino acids. Germline trimming cut 4 bases from V and 15 bases from J; bases unmatched to any gene: 12. Germline lookup yields CDR1 EGSTGY and CDR2 YDSYTSSV. The DNA for the CDR3 is TGTGCCACCTGGGACGGAATGATGGGACTCTTT. Translated: CATWDGMMGLF.

Regarding this clone: A much larger clone lies one base from this, so it may be a read error. The chain recombines TRGV9 with TRGJ1 or TRGJ2. V was clipped by 5 bases and J by 8 bases; unmatched bases: 3. There are 10 residues in the CDR3. Germline CDR1 is GITISATS and CDR2 is ISYDGTV (reference sequence). The DNA of the CDR3 is TGTGCCTTGTGGGCGGATAAGAAACTCTTT. Protein sequence: CALWADKKLF.

The chain couples TRGV4 to TRGJ1 or TRGJ2. From germline, CDR1 is EGSTGY and CDR2 YDSYTSSV. Losses at the gene ends were 0 bases for V and 12 bases for J; bases not matched to a gene: 11. This CDR3 is built from 13 residues. The CDR3 sequence is CATWDGLSPSKLF. The CDR3 DNA sequence: TGTGCCACCTGGGATGGGCTGTCTCCCTCGAAACTCTTT.

Comments on this clone: A much larger clone differs by one base, so this may be a read error. The rearrangement uses TRGV2 and TRGJ1 or TRGJ2. This CDR3 spans 13 amino acids. Germline V CDR1 and CDR2: EGSNGY, YDSYNSKV. This CDR3 reads CATWDRPDYKKLF. In DNA, the CDR3 is TGTGCCACCTGGGACAGGCCCGATTATAAGAAGCTCTTT.

This clone showed up just a few times. The rearrangement uses TRGV5 and TRGJ1 or TRGJ2. J gave up 4 bases and V 0 bases, and 12 bases lay outside the gene matches. The CDR3 runs 16 residues. Per the germline V gene, CDR1 is VINAFY and CDR2 is YDVSNSKD. The CDR3, as DNA: TGTGCCACCTGGGACAGGCCATTTCAGAGATATTATAAGAAACTCTTT. It codes for CATWDRPFQRYYKKLF.

J is TRGJ1 or TRGJ2 and V is TRGV4. Germline V lookup: CDR1 EGSTGY, CDR2 YDSYTSSV. This CDR3 region has 13 residues. V lost 2 bases, J lost 9 bases, and 10 bases stayed unmatched. CDR3 nucleotides: TGTGCCACCTGGGATGCCGCCCCTGTTAAGAAACTCTTT. It yields the protein CATWDAAPVKKLF.

This clone was counted only a few times. V usage is TRGV2 and J usage is TRGJ1 or TRGJ2. The germline gives CDR1 EGSNGY, CDR2 YDSYNSKV. The junction had 9 bases not matched to a gene; V was cut back by 4 bases and J by 0 bases. The CDR3 is 15 residues long. The CDR3 protein is CATWEAGTNYYKKLF. As DNA, the CDR3 is TGTGCCACCTGGGAGGCGGGGACGAATTATTATAAGAAACTCTTT.

The V gene is TRGV9, the J gene TRGJ1 or TRGJ2. V lost 6 bases and J lost 4; bases outside the gene matches: 3. This CDR3 comprises 11 residues. From germline, CDR1 is GITISATS and CDR2 ISYDGTV (reference sequence). CDR3: CALWQYYKKLF. CDR3 nucleotide sequence: TGTGCCTTGTGGCAATATTATAAGAAACTCTTT.

The chain carries TRGV5 and TRGJP2. V gave up 1 base and J gave up 0 bases; unmatched junction bases: 2. Germline values: CDR1 VINAFY, CDR2 YDVSNSKD. The length of the CDR3 is 15 residues. CDR3 protein: CATWDSNSSDWIKTF. The CDR3 region has the DNA TGTGCCACCTGGGACAGTAATAGTAGTGATTGGATCAAGACGTTT.

This clone is termed medium-sized. The sample has other DNA sequences that encode this CDR3 too. The chain carries TRGV9 and TRGJ1 or TRGJ2. The junction had 2 bases not matched to a gene; V was cut back by 0 bases and J by 3 bases. The CDR3 is 13 residues long. Germline V gene sequence: CDR1 GITISATS, CDR2 ISYDGTV (reference sequence). DNA for the CDR3: TGTGCCTTGTGGGAGGTGGTTTATTATAAGAAACTCTTT. It specifies CALWEVVYYKKLF.

In its sample, this clone was seen a few times. The gene calls are TRGV4 and TRGJ1 or TRGJ2. V was clipped by 2 bases and J by 10 bases; unmatched bases: 11. Germline V gene sequence: CDR1 EGSTGY, CDR2 YDSYTSSV. The CDR3 is 13 residues long. CDR3 sequence: CATWDVVIVKKLF. In DNA form, the CDR3 reads TGTGCCACCTGGGATGTCGTGATCGTGAAGAAACTCTTT.

The chain carries TRGV9 and TRGJ1 or TRGJ2. Germline-derived CDR1 and CDR2 are GITISATS and ISYDGTV (reference sequence). The trim removed 2 bases at V and 5 bases at J, leaving 9 bases unmatched. The CDR3 length is 14 residues. DNA of the CDR3: TGTGCCTTGTGGGAGGATTTTAGGCATTATAAGAAACTCTTT. It yields the protein CALWEDFRHYKKLF.

A few counts support this clone. The chain recombines TRGV3 with TRGJ1 or TRGJ2. The CDR3 runs 14 residues. Germline CDR1 VTNTFY, CDR2 YDVSTARD (reference sequence). The J segment lost 0 bases and the V segment lost 5 bases, leaving 7 bases of the junction unmatched. The CDR3 bases are TGTGCCACCTGGGGCCGCACGAATTATTATAAGAAACTCTTT. Protein product: CATWGRTNYYKKLF.

This clone was seen a handful of times. The chain links TRGV3 to TRGJ1 or TRGJ2. J lost 12 bases, V lost 0 bases, and 8 bases had no gene match. Germline lookup yields CDR1 VTNTFY and CDR2 YDVSTARD (reference sequence). This CDR3 spans 12 amino acids. The CDR3 loop is CATWDRPRRKLF. The CDR3 DNA is TGTGCCACCTGGGACAGGCCCCGTCGGAAACTCTTT.